This TCR beta chain was captured by sequencing in a study of CD8+CD57+ T cells in acquired aplastic anemia. The use of genomic DNA as template underpinned the TCR beta VDJ and CDR3 profiling. TCRdb re-called the reads with MiXCR, one entry per CDR3 protein. In the table there are 150,000 to 200,000 distinct CDR3 sequences, about 64% of which are singletons. This CDR3 has 15 amino acids. Germline V lookup: CDR1 KGHDR, CDR2 SFDVKD. Trimming cost V 2 bases and J 1 base, with 10 bases left between them. The origin of this receptor is a human donor in good health. Sequencing was done on a sample of sorted CD4+, CD8+, or CD8+CD57+ T cells (not recorded which) from PBMCs. V gene TRBV24-1 combines with J gene TRBJ1-1; the D is unclear. CDR3 in DNA: TGTGCCACCAGTGATTCGCGGATAGCGAACACTGAAGCTTTCTTT. Translated: CATSDSRIANTEAFF.